The 14 T cell receptor beta chains presented below share a single source sample, sequenced in a study of blood T cells in healthy people across ages. A second PCR of roughly 6 to 12 cycles used a sample-barcoded 5' primer and a J-beta primer mix. From the 5' RACE reads, TCRdb called clonotypes with MiXCR, one entry per CDR3 protein. The profile shows about 1.8 million distinct CDR3 sequences, roughly 50% of them singletons. Material: blood. The receptors were gathered from a woman in her thirties or forties in good health.

This clonotype came up many times. The rearrangement uses TRBV29-1 and TRBJ2-6, with 7 bases that match TRBD1. This CDR3 has 13 residues. The junction had 1 base not matched to a gene; V was cut back by 6 bases and J by 2 bases. Germline V gene data show CDR1 as SQVTM and CDR2 as ANQGSEA. The CDR3 region is CSVQGAGANVLTF. The CDR3 coding sequence is TGCAGCGTCCAGGGGGCTGGGGCCAACGTCCTGACTTTC.

This clonotype was seen a few times. The chain uses TRBV7-9 and TRBJ2-5; D is possibly TRBD1 or TRBD2 (7 bases each). Germline values: CDR1 SEHNR, CDR2 FQNEAQ (reference sequence). Trimming stripped 5 bases from V and 4 bases from J, with 20 bases between. The CDR3 runs to 16 residues. The DNA for the CDR3 is TGTGCCAGCAGCCAAGACCCCGACAGGGAGGGAGAGACCCAGTACTTC. This encodes CASSQDPDREGETQYF.

This clonotype was recorded many times. The chain employs TRBV3-1 and TRBJ2-5; D gene unclear. This CDR3 spans 11 amino acids. CDR1 is LGHDT, CDR2 YNNKEL, per germline (reference sequence). V was shortened by 3 bases and J by 4 bases, with 3 bases between the two germline ends. CDR3 bases: TGTGCCAGCAGCCAGATAGAGACCCAGTACTTC. Amino acids: CASSQIETQYF.

Points on this clonotype: One end of the junction does not line up with germline, which may come from a read error. The J gene is TRBJ2-3, the V gene TRBV28; D is perhaps TRBD2 (6 bases). The V gene's germline CDR1 is MDHEN and CDR2 SYDVKM. The length of the CDR3 is 16 residues. This CDR3 is CASSLSVIAATDTRYF. CDR3 bases: TGTGCCAGCAGTCTGTCTGTGATAGCGGCAACAGATACGCGGTATTTT.

This clonotype occurred a few times. The gene calls are TRBV6-2 or TRBV6-3 and TRBJ2-1; 8 nucleotides agree with TRBD2. The ends lost 4 bases at V and 8 bases at J; junction bases unmatched: 7. The germline V gene encodes CDR1 MNHEY and CDR2 SVGEGT. The length of the CDR3 is 14 residues. CDR3 region: CASSSLAGKDEQFF. The CDR3 nucleotides read TGTGCCAGCAGTTCCTTAGCGGGGAAGGATGAGCAGTTCTTC.

This clonotype was found a few times. J is TRBJ2-1 and V is TRBV11-3; D is perhaps TRBD1 or TRBD2 (5 bases each). The CDR3 contains 14 residues. V was cut by 4 bases and J by 7 bases, with 14 bases left in between. Germline CDR1 and CDR2: SGHNT and YENEEA. The CDR3 region has the DNA TGTGCCAGCAGCTCTCAAACATGGGGGAATGAGCAGTTCTTC. Translation: CASSSQTWGNEQFF.

V gene TRBV12-5 combines with J gene TRBJ1-1, with D uncertain. This CDR3 contains 15 residues. V lost 6 bases and J 0 bases, leaving 14 bases between the germline ends. Germline loops: CDR1 LGHNT, CDR2 FRNRAP. Here the CDR3 DNA reads TGTGCTAGTGGCCACGGCGCCGGCATGAACACTGAAGCTTTCTTT. It codes for CASGHGAGMNTEAFF.

The chain couples TRBV27 to TRBJ1-2; tentative D call: TRBD1 (6 bases). This CDR3 is built from 21 residues. Trimming removed 3 bases from V and 4 bases from J, with 33 bases in between. In germline, CDR1 is MNHEY, CDR2 SMNVEV (reference sequence). This CDR3 reads CASSFEGETGELLGLFYGYTF. CDR3 nucleotides: TGTGCCAGCAGTTTTGAAGGCGAGACAGGAGAACTACTTGGCCTTTTCTATGGCTACACCTTC.

The genes are TRBV20-1 and TRBJ1-4, with D hard to call. This CDR3 has 14 amino acids. Trimming removed 4 bases from V and 0 bases from J, with 9 bases in between. Germline V gene data show CDR1 as DFQATT and CDR2 as SNEGSKA (reference sequence). CDR3 residues: CSANPPSTNEKLFF. The CDR3 DNA reads as TGCAGTGCTAACCCCCCGTCAACTAATGAAAAACTGTTTTTT.

The sample holds a few counts of this clonotype. CDR3 DNA sequence: TGTGCCAGCAGCCAAAACCCCTCTCGGCGGGAGTTCTTC. It yields the protein CASSQNPSRREFF. The genes are TRBV7-2 and TRBJ2-1; the D gene is possibly TRBD2 (5 bases). This CDR3 is 13 amino acids long. Looked up from germline, CDR1 is SGHTA and CDR2 is FQGNSA. V was cut by 5 bases and J by 14 bases, with 19 bases left in between. Looking up the rest from reference TRBV7-2 and TRBJ2-1 gives the full variable domain: GAGVSQSPSNKVTEKGKDVELRCDPISGHTALYWYRQSLGQGLEFLIYFQGNSAPDKSGLPSDRFSAERTGGSVSTLTIQRTQQEDSAVYLCASSQNPSRREFFGPGTRLTVL.

This clonotype appeared a few times. The gene calls are TRBV20-1 and TRBJ2-3, with D possibly TRBD2 on 5 matching bases. The CDR3 sequence is 16 residues long. Germline CDR1 is DFQATT and CDR2 is SNEGSKA (reference sequence). The V end lost 5 bases, the J end lost 4 bases, and 22 bases lay between the germline ends. CDR3 sequence reads: CSARPWGVSIADTQYF. The CDR3 DNA reads as TGCAGTGCTCGACCTTGGGGAGTTAGTATTGCAGATACGCAGTATTTT.

This clonotype has only a few counts. The genes are TRBV6-6 and TRBJ2-5; TRBD2 matches 11 bases. V was pared by 4 bases and J by 4 bases, with 5 bases of the junction left unmatched. The CDR3 loop spans 15 amino acids. Germline V gene sequence: CDR1 MNHNY, CDR2 SVGAGI (reference sequence). The CDR3 reads CASSLGSGGAETQYF. CDR3 sequence (DNA): TGTGCCAGCAGTTTGGGTAGCGGGGGGGCAGAGACCCAGTACTTC.

This clonotype was picked up one time. The CDR3 spells CASSYQLAGNTGELFF. The CDR3 bases are TGTGCCAGCAGTTATCAGCTAGCGGGTAACACCGGGGAGCTGTTTTTT. The chain combines TRBV12-3 or TRBV12-4 with TRBJ2-2, with 8 bases identical to TRBD2. J lost 2 bases, V lost 4 bases, and 6 bases had no gene match. CDR3 length equals 16 residues.

Written as DNA, the CDR3 is TGTGCCAGCAGTTCCCCTAATACGCAGTATTTT. Protein sequence: CASSSPNTQYF. The chain is built from TRBV28 and TRBJ2-3; D is undetermined. Trimming stripped 4 bases from V and 7 bases from J, with 6 bases between. Per germline, CDR1 MDHEN and CDR2 SYDVKM. This CDR3 is 11 amino acids long.